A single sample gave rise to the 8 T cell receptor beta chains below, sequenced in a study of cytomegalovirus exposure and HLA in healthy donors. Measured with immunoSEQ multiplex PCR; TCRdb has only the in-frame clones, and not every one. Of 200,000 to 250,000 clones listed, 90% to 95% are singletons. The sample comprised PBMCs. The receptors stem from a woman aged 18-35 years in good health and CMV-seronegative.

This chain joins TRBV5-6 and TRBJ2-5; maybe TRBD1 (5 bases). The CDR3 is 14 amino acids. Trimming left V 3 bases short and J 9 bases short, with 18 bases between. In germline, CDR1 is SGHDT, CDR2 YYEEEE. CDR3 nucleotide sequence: TGTGCCAGCAGCTCCATGACAGCAAAGGTTCCCCAGTACTTC. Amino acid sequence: CASSSMTAKVPQYF.

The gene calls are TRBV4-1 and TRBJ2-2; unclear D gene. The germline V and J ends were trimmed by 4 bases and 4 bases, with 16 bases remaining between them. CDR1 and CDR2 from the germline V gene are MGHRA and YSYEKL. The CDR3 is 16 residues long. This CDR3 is CASSPLRVRGTGELFF. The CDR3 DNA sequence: TGCGCCAGCAGCCCGTTGCGTGTGAGAGGCACCGGGGAGCTGTTTTTT.

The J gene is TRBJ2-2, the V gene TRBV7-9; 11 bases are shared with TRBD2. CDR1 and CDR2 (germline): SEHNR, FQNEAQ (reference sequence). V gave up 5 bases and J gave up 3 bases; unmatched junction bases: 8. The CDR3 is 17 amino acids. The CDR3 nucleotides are TGTGCCAGCAGCGTGACTAGCGGGGATTTCGACACCGGGGAGCTGTTTTTT. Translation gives CASSVTSGDFDTGELFF.

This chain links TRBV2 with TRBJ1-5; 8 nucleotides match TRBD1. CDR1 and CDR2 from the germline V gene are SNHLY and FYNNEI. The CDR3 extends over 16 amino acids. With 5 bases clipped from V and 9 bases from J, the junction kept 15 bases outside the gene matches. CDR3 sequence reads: CASSLRDHRGISPQHF. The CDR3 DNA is TGTGCCAGCAGTTTGAGGGACCACAGGGGGATTTCGCCCCAGCATTTT.

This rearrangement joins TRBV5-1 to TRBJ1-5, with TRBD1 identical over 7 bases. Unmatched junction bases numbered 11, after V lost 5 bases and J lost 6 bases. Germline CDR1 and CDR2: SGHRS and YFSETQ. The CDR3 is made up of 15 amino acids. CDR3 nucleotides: TGCGCCAGCAGTATGGAGGGGGCGCTTGGTCAGCCCCAGCATTTT. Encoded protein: CASSMEGALGQPQHF. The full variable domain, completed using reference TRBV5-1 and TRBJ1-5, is KAGVTQTPRYLIKTRGQQVTLSCSPISGHRSVSWYQQTPGQGLQFLFEYFSETQRNKGNFPGRFSGRQFSNSRSEMNVSTLELGDSALYLCASSMEGALGQPQHFGDGTRLSIL.

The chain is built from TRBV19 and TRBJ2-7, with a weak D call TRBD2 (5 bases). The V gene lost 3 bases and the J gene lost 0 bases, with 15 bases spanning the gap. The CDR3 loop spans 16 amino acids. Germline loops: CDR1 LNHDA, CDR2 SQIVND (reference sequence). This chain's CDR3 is CASSIHTPADSYEQYF. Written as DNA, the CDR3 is TGTGCCAGTAGTATTCATACTCCAGCGGACTCCTACGAGCAGTACTTC.

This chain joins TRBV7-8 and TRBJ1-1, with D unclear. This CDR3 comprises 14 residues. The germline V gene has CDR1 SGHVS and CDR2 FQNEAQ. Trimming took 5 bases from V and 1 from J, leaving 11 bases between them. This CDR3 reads CASSPNMANTEAFF. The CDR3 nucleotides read TGTGCCAGCAGCCCCAACATGGCGAACACTGAAGCTTTCTTT.

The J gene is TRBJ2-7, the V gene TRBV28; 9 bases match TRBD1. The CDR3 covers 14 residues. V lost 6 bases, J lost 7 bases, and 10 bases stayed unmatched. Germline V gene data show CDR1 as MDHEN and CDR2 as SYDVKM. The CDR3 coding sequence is TGTGCCAGCAGAGACCCGGGACAGGGTAGGGAGCAGTACTTC. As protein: CASRDPGQGREQYF.